Below, 3 T cell receptor beta chains from the same sample are listed, as sequenced in a study of T cell changes during pregnancy in multiple sclerosis. Using immunoSEQ multiplex PCR, the repertoire was profiled, and TCRdb retains in-frame clones only, with some absent. The sample yields 75,000 to 90,000 clones, over 85% seen once. The sequencing used CD4+ T cells from peripheral blood mononuclear cells, collected before pregnancy. The receptors shown here come from a female donor with multiple sclerosis, enrolled in a pregnancy study.

The chain couples TRBV19 to TRBJ2-1; D remains unclear. V lost 0 bases and J 6 bases, leaving 18 bases between the germline ends. CDR1 and CDR2 from the germline V gene are LNHDA and SQIVND (reference sequence). There are 17 residues in the CDR3. CDR3 nucleotide sequence: TGTGCCAGTAGTATAGATAGGTTACAGCAGTACCCCAATGAGCAGTTCTTC. Translation: CASSIDRLQQYPNEQFF.

The chain recombines TRBV10-2 with TRBJ2-5, with 9 positions matching TRBD2. The V gene end was trimmed by 8 bases and the J gene end by 1 base; junction bases not matched to a gene: 5. Germline lookup yields CDR1 WSHSY and CDR2 SAAADI. The CDR3 is made up of 14 amino acids. CDR3 in amino acids: CASAAGGPQETQYF. The CDR3 DNA is TGCGCCAGCGCAGCGGGAGGCCCCCAAGAGACCCAGTACTTC.

J is TRBJ1-3 and V is TRBV9; D is perhaps TRBD1 (6 bases). CDR1 and CDR2 from the germline V gene are SGDLS and YYNGEE. This CDR3 comprises 17 residues. The germline V and J ends were trimmed by 5 bases and 0 bases, with 18 bases remaining between them. CDR3 nucleotide sequence: TGTGCCAGCAGTCGATCGGGAGGGGGTTTCTCTGGAAACACCATATATTTT. This sequence encodes CASSRSGGGFSGNTIYF.